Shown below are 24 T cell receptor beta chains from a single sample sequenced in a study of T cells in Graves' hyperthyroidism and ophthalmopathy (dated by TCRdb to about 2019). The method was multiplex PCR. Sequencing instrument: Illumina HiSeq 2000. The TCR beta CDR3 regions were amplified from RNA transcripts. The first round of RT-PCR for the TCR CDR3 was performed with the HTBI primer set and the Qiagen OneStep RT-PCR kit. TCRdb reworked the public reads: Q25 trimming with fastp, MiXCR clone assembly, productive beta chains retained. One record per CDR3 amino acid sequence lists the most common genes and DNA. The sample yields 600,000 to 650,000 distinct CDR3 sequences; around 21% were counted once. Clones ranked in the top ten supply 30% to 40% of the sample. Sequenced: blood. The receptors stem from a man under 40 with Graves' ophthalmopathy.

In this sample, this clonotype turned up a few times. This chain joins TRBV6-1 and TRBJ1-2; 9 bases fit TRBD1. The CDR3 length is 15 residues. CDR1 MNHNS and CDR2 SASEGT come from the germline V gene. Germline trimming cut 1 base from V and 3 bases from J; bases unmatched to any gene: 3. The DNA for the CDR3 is TGTGCCAGCAGTGAAGGGGACAGGGAGTACTATGGCTACACCTTC. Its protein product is CASSEGDREYYGYTF.

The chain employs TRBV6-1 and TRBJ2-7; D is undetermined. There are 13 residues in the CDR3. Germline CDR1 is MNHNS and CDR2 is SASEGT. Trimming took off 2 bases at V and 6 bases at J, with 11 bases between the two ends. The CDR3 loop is CASSELTPGEQYF. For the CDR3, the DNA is TGTGCCAGCAGTGAATTGACGCCGGGCGAGCAGTACTTC.

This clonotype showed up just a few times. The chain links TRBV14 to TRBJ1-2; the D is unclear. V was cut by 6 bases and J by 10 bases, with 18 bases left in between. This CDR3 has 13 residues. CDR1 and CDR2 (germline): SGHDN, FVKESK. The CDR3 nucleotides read TGTGCCAGCAGATCAATGGGGTCGGCATTCTACACCTTC. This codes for CASRSMGSAFYTF.

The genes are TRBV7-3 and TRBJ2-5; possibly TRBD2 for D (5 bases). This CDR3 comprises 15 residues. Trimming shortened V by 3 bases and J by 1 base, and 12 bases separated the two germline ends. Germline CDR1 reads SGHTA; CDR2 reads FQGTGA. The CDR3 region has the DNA TGTGCCAGCAGCTTGGTCGAGGGCCCCCAAGAGACCCAGTACTTC. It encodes CASSLVEGPQETQYF.

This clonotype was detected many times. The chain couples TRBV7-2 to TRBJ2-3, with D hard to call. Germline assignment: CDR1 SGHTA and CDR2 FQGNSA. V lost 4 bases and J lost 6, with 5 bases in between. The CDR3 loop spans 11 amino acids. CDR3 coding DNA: TGTGCCAGCAGCTCTGTGGATACGCAGTATTTT. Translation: CASSSVDTQYF.

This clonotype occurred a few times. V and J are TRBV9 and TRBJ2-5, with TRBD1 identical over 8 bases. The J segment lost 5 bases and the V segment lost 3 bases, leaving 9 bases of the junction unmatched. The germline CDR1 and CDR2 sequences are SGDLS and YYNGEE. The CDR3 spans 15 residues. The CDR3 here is CASSGGTTGVETQYF. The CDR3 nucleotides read TGTGCCAGCAGCGGCGGGACGACAGGGGTTGAGACCCAGTACTTC.

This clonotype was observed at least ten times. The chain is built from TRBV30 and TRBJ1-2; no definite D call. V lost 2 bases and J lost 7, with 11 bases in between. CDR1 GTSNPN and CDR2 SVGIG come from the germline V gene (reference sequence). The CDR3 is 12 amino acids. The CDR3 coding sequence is TGTGCCTGGAGTACCTCCGACGTTGGCTACACCTTC. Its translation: CAWSTSDVGYTF.

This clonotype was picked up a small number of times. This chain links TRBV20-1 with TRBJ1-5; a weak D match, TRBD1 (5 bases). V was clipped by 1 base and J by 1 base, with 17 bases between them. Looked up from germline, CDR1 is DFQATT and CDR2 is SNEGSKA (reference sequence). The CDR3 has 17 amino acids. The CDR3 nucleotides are TGCAGTGCTAGAGCAAGAGGGAGGGGTGACAGCAATCAGCCCCAGCATTTT. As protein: CSARARGRGDSNQPQHF.

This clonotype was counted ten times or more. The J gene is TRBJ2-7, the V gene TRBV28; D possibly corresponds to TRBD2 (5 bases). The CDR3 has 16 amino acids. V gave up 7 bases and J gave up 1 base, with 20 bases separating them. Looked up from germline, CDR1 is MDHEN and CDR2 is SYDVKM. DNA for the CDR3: TGTGCCAGCACACGACCGGGTCCCACGGGATCCTACGAGCAGTACTTC. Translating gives CASTRPGPTGSYEQYF.

In DNA, the CDR3 is TGCAGTGCTAGCCCCGGGGTCACCTCTAGGAATGAGCAGTTCTTC. Its translation: CSASPGVTSRNEQFF. The J gene is TRBJ2-1, the V gene TRBV20-1; a weak D match, TRBD2 (5 bases). Germline CDR1 reads DFQATT; CDR2 reads SNEGSKA (reference sequence). Trimming took 3 bases from V and 7 from J, leaving 19 bases between them. The CDR3 is made up of 15 amino acids.

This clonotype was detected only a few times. CDR3 bases: TGTGCCAGCAGGACAGTCACAGATACGCAGTATTTT. Protein sequence: CASRTVTDTQYF. The rearrangement uses TRBV12-3 or TRBV12-4 and TRBJ2-3, with D possibly being TRBD1 (5 bases). V was trimmed by 6 bases and J by 2 bases, leaving 6 bases between them. The CDR3 loop spans 12 amino acids.

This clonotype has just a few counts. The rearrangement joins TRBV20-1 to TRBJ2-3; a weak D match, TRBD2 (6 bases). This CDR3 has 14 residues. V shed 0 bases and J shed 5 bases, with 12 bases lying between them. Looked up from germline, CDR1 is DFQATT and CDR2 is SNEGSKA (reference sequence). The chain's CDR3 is CSARDPGGLDTQYF. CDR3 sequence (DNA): TGCAGTGCTAGAGATCCCGGGGGATTAGATACGCAGTATTTT.

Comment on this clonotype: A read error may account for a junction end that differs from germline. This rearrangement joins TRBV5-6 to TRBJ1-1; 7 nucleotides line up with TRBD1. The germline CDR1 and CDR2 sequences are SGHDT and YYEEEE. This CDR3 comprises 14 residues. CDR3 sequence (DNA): TGTGCCAGCAGCTTCTGGGACAGAAACAATGAAGCTTTCTTT. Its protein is CASSFWDRNNEAFF.

CDR3 protein: CASSMGPSRDEQFF. The CDR3 DNA reads as TGTGCCAGCAGTATGGGACCTAGTCGGGATGAGCAGTTCTTC. The chain joins TRBV28 to TRBJ2-1; the D gene could be TRBD1 or TRBD2 (5 bases each). V was cut by 5 bases and J by 8 bases, with 16 bases left in between. The CDR3 is made up of 14 amino acids. Germline loops: CDR1 MDHEN, CDR2 SYDVKM.

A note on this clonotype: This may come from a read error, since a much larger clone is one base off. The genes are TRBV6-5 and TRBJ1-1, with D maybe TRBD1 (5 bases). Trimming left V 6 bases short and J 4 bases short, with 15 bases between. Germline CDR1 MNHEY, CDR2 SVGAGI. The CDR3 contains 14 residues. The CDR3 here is CASRYRKGRTEAFF. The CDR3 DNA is TGTGCCAGCAGGTACCGAAAGGGGCGCACTGAAGCTTTCTTT.

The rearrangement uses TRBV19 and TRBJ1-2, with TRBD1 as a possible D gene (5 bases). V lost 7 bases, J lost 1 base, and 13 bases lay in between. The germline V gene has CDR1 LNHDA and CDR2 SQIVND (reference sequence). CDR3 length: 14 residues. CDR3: CASNMGEINYGYTF. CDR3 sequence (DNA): TGTGCCAGTAACATGGGGGAAATTAACTATGGCTACACCTTC.

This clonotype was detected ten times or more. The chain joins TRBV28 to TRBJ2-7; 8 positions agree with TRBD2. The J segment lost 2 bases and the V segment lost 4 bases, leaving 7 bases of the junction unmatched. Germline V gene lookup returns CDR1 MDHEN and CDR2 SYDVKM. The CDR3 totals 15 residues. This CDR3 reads CASSSPTSAAYEQYF. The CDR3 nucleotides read TGTGCCAGCAGTTCCCCGACTAGCGCTGCCTACGAGCAGTACTTC. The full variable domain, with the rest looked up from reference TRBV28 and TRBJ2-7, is DVKVTQSSRYLVKRTGEKVFLECVQDMDHENMFWYRQDPGLGLRLIYFSYDVKMKEKGDIPEGYSVSREKKERFSLILESASTNQTSMYLCASSSPTSAAYEQYFGPGTRLTVT.

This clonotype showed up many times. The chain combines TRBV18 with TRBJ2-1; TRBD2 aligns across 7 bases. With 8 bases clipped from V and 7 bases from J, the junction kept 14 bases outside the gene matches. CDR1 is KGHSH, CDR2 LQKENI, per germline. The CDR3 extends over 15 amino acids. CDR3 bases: TGTGCCAGCCAAAGGAATAGCGGGCCAGGAAATGAGCAGTTCTTC. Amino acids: CASQRNSGPGNEQFF.

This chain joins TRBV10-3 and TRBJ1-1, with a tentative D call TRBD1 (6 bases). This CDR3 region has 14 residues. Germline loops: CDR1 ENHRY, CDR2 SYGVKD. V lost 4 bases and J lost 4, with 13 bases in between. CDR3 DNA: TGTGCCATCAGTGGAGGACAGAGGGGCACTGAAGCTTTCTTT. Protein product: CAISGGQRGTEAFF.

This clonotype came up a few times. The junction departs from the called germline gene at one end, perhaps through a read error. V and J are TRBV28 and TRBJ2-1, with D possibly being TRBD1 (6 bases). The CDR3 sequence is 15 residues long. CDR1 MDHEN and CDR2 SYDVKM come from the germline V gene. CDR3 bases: TGTGCCAGCAGTTACAGGGCAGGCGAGTACAATGAGCAATTCTTC. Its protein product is CASSYRAGEYNEQFF.

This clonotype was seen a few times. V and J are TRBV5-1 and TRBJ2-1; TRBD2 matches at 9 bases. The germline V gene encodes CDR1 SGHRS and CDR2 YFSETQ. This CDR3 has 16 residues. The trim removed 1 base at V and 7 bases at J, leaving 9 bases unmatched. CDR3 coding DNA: TGCGCCAGCAGCTTGACTGCGGGAGGGCCACTAAATGAGCAGTTCTTC. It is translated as CASSLTAGGPLNEQFF.

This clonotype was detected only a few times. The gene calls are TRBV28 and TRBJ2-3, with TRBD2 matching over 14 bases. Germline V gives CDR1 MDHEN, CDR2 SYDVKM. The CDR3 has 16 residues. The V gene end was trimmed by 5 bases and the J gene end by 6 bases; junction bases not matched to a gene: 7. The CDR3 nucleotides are TGTGCCAGCAGTCCGACGACTAGCGGGAGGGTGGATACGCAGTATTTT. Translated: CASSPTTSGRVDTQYF.

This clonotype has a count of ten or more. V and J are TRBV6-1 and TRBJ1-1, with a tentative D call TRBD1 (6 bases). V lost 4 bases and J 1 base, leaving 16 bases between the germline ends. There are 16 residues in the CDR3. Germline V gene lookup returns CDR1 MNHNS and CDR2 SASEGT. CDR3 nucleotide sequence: TGTGCCAGCAGTGCCGAACGCAGGGGTCAGAACACTGAAGCTTTCTTT. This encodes CASSAERRGQNTEAFF.

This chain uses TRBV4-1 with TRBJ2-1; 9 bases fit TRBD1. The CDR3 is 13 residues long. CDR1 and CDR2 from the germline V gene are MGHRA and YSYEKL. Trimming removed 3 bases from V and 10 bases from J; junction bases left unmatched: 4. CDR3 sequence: CASSQGTGIEQFF. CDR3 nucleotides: TGCGCCAGCAGCCAGGGGACAGGGATCGAGCAGTTCTTC.